The 18 T cell receptor beta chains below come from one sample, sequenced in a study of molecular identifiers for immune sequencing clone quantification. TCRdb re-derived calls from the PCR reads in MiXCR, one entry per CDR3 protein. The repertoire holds 490,000 or so distinct CDR3 sequences, with about 20% as singletons. The sample consisted of naive CD8+ T cells from blood, with Jurkat cell RNA spiked in. As for subset: FACS-sorted CD8+CD4-CCR7+CD45RA+ naive T cells. Receptor source: a human donor in good health. Some libraries in this study had Jurkat cell RNA spiked in.

Turning to this clonotype: Just one base apart from a much larger clone, this may be a read error. J is TRBJ1-2 and V is TRBV6-5, with 8 bases identical to TRBD1. Unmatched junction bases numbered 7, after V lost 6 bases and J lost 4 bases. CDR3 length equals 14 residues. Germline CDR1 is MNHEY and CDR2 is SVGAGI. CDR3 nucleotide sequence: TGTGCCAGCAGCCCGGGACAGGAGCTCTATGGCTACACCTTC. It codes for CASSPGQELYGYTF.

This clonotype was recorded a few times. Written as DNA, the CDR3 is TGTGCCAGCAGTTTTCGGACTAGAGCGGGAGCTTACAATGAGCAGTTCTTC. It is translated as CASSFRTRAGAYNEQFF. This chain links TRBV28 with TRBJ2-1, with 8 bases fitting TRBD2. V dropped 3 bases and J dropped 4; count of bases not matched to a gene: 11. This CDR3 is built from 17 residues. The V gene's germline CDR1 is MDHEN and CDR2 SYDVKM.

In its sample, this clonotype was seen many times. This rearrangement joins TRBV11-1 to TRBJ2-6; no clear D gene. The CDR3 covers 15 residues. The V end lost 4 bases, the J end lost 0 bases, and 7 bases lay between the germline ends. Germline V gene lookup returns CDR1 SGHAT and CDR2 FQDESV (reference sequence). In DNA form, the CDR3 reads TGTGCCAGCAGCTATTATCGCTCTGGGGCCAACGTCCTGACTTTC. Protein product: CASSYYRSGANVLTF.

This clonotype was recorded a few times. V usage is TRBV6-2 or TRBV6-3 and J usage is TRBJ2-7, with 8 nucleotides matching TRBD1. V was clipped by 7 bases and J by 3 bases; unmatched bases: 11. Germline CDR1 and CDR2: MNHEY and SVGEGT. This CDR3 is 15 amino acids long. CDR3 coding DNA: TGTGCCAGCACCTCCCCAGGGACAGGATACTACGAGCAGTACTTC. Residues: CASTSPGTGYYEQYF.

The V gene is TRBV7-9, the J gene TRBJ1-5; no clear D. This CDR3 comprises 12 residues. Germline V gene lookup returns CDR1 SEHNR and CDR2 FQNEAQ (reference sequence). V was clipped by 1 base and J by 7 bases, with 5 bases between them. The CDR3: CASSLEYQPQHF. The CDR3 region has the DNA TGTGCCAGCAGCTTAGAGTACCAGCCCCAGCATTTT.

This clonotype was picked up many times. The rearrangement links TRBV7-9 to TRBJ2-2, with 9 bases aligning to TRBD1. The CDR3 consists of 17 residues. After removal of 6 bases from V and 6 bases from J, the junction contained 14 bases not matched to a gene. CDR1 SEHNR and CDR2 FQNEAQ come from the germline V gene (reference sequence). The CDR3 bases are TGTGCCAGCAGTACCCCCGGGACAGGGCCTGGCGCCGGGGAGCTGTTTTTT. This encodes CASSTPGTGPGAGELFF.

The V call is TRBV6-2 or TRBV6-3, the J call TRBJ1-5; TRBD1 might be the D (5 bases). The germline V and J ends were trimmed by 0 bases and 2 bases, with 11 bases remaining between them. This CDR3 has 16 residues. Germline V gene data show CDR1 as MNHEY and CDR2 as SVGEGT. The CDR3 region is CASSYSGRDGNQPQHF. CDR3 nucleotides: TGTGCCAGCAGTTACTCTGGCAGGGACGGCAATCAGCCCCAGCATTTT.

The J gene is TRBJ2-1, the V gene TRBV2; 8 bases align to TRBD2. The CDR3 length is 14 residues. Germline trimming cut 6 bases from V and 7 bases from J; bases unmatched to any gene: 8. CDR1 is SNHLY, CDR2 FYNNEI, per germline. The CDR3 sequence is CASSGLAGMNEQFF. The DNA for the CDR3 is TGTGCCAGCAGCGGACTAGCTGGAATGAATGAGCAGTTCTTC.

This clonotype was recorded at least ten times. The V gene is TRBV2, the J gene TRBJ2-7; D might be TRBD1 (6 bases). V was trimmed by 7 bases and J by 3 bases, leaving 16 bases between them. The CDR3 loop spans 14 amino acids. Germline V gene lookup returns CDR1 SNHLY and CDR2 FYNNEI. Written as DNA, the CDR3 is TGTGCCAGCACACCCTCGGACAGCCTCTACGAGCAGTACTTC. It encodes CASTPSDSLYEQYF.

This clonotype has only a few counts. The chain uses TRBV6-2 or TRBV6-3 and TRBJ2-2; D gene ambiguous. The germline V and J ends were trimmed by 2 bases and 6 bases, with 7 bases remaining between them. Germline-derived CDR1 and CDR2 are MNHEY and SVGEGT. The CDR3 loop spans 13 amino acids. The CDR3 DNA is TGTGCCAGCAGTTACCAGGTCTCCGGGGAGCTGTTTTTT. It codes for CASSYQVSGELFF.

As to this clonotype: A much more abundant neighbour one base away suggests this may be a read error. V gene TRBV6-5 combines with J gene TRBJ1-4; 7 bases match TRBD1. The CDR3 is made up of 13 amino acids. CDR1 and CDR2 from the germline V gene are MNHEY and SVGAGI. CDR3 in DNA: TGTGCCAGCAGTTCAAGGGGGCCTGAAAAACTGGTTTTT. Amino acid sequence: CASSSRGPEKLVF.

This clonotype has a handful of counts. The gene calls are TRBV7-2 and TRBJ2-1; no clear D gene. V lost 2 bases and J lost 0, with 8 bases in between. The CDR3 runs to 15 residues. Germline-derived CDR1 and CDR2 are SGHTA and FQGNSA. This CDR3 reads CASSLYGNSYNEQFF. The DNA of the CDR3 is TGTGCCAGCAGCTTATATGGTAACTCCTACAATGAGCAGTTCTTC.

The gene calls are TRBV7-9 and TRBJ2-1, with TRBD2 identical over 8 bases. The CDR3 consists of 16 residues. The trim removed 4 bases at V and 0 bases at J, leaving 5 bases unmatched. Looked up from germline, CDR1 is SEHNR and CDR2 is FQNEAQ (reference sequence). CDR3 in DNA: TGTGCCAGCAGCTCCGGGGGGGGAGGCTCCTACAATGAGCAGTTCTTC. This encodes CASSSGGGGSYNEQFF.

V gene TRBV7-9 combines with J gene TRBJ2-5; TRBD2 is a possible D gene (6 bases). Trimming took 5 bases from V and 5 from J, leaving 18 bases between them. The CDR3 is 15 amino acids. Germline V lookup: CDR1 SEHNR, CDR2 FQNEAQ (reference sequence). The CDR3 sequence is CASSPTGSSAETQYF. The CDR3, as DNA: TGTGCCAGCAGCCCCACCGGGAGTAGTGCTGAGACCCAGTACTTC.

Concerning this clonotype: Compared with germline, one end of the junction differs, possibly owing to a read error. V and J are TRBV20-1 and TRBJ1-2, with D unresolved. Germline V gene lookup returns CDR1 DFQATT and CDR2 SNEGSKA (reference sequence). There are 16 residues in the CDR3. CDR3 DNA: TGCAGTGCTAGAGATCCGGAGCTATCCATAGGGTATGGCTGCACCTTC. It is translated as CSARDPELSIGYGCTF.

In this sample, this clonotype turned up many times. The rearrangement joins TRBV4-1 to TRBJ2-5; 7 bases map to TRBD2. Trimming removed 6 bases from V and 5 bases from J; junction bases left unmatched: 12. In germline, CDR1 is MGHRA, CDR2 YSYEKL. The CDR3 length is 15 residues. CDR3 sequence (DNA): TGCGCCAGCAGTCCCCTGTGGGGGAGGGATGAGACCCAGTACTTC. Translated: CASSPLWGRDETQYF.

A note on this clonotype: A much bigger clone sits one base away, suggesting this may be a read error. The chain carries TRBV19 and TRBJ2-7, with D perhaps assigned TRBD1 or TRBD2 (6 bases each). The CDR3 is 13 amino acids. V dropped 7 bases and J dropped 6 bases, with 16 bases sitting between them. Germline CDR1 is LNHDA and CDR2 is SQIVND (reference sequence). CDR3 region: CASNPGALGEQYF. As DNA, the CDR3 is TGTGCCAGTAATCCGGGGGCCCTGGGCGAGCAGTACTTC.

This clonotype was recorded at least ten times. The chain has TRBV20-1 and TRBJ2-7; maybe TRBD2 (6 bases). Trimming left V 2 bases short and J 3 bases short, with 17 bases between. Germline CDR1 is DFQATT and CDR2 is SNEGSKA (reference sequence). This CDR3 contains 15 residues. CDR3 nucleotide sequence: TGCAGTGCTAGAAGCCTGCCGGGACTGAGCTACGAGCAGTACTTC. This encodes CSARSLPGLSYEQYF.